Shown below are 20 T cell receptor beta chains from a single sample sequenced in a study of CD8 T cells in Susac syndrome. Random hexamers were used to reverse transcribe the RNA input (roughly 0.5 to 1 ug). TCRdb processed the immunoSEQ multiplex PCR reads anew with MiXCR; each CDR3 protein has one entry. The sample yields about 300,000 distinct CDR3 sequences, about nine tenths seen once. The sequenced sample consisted of CD8+ T cells from PBMCs. The source of these receptors is a human donor with multiple sclerosis.

The chain recombines TRBV7-2 with TRBJ2-4; D not certain. Germline-derived CDR1 and CDR2 are SGHTA and FQGNSA. The CDR3 totals 11 residues. Trimming took 11 bases from V and 8 from J, leaving 13 bases between them. This CDR3 is CACRVGDIQYF. In DNA, the CDR3 is TGTGCCTGTCGAGTTGGGGACATTCAGTACTTC.

The chain employs TRBV28 and TRBJ2-1; 8 nucleotides match TRBD2. This CDR3 comprises 15 residues. Germline values: CDR1 MDHEN, CDR2 SYDVKM. Losses at the gene ends were 6 bases for V and 6 bases for J; bases not matched to a gene: 10. CDR3 DNA sequence: TGTGCCAGCAGCTTTAGCGGGACTAGGGGCAATGAGCAGTTCTTC. Residues: CASSFSGTRGNEQFF.

The V call is TRBV5-1, the J call TRBJ2-7; D is possibly TRBD1 or TRBD2 (5 bases each). Germline loops: CDR1 SGHRS, CDR2 YFSETQ. The CDR3 has 15 amino acids. V was shortened by 0 bases and J by 2 bases, with 12 bases between the two germline ends. CDR3 in amino acids: CASSLGDRGPYEQYF. Written as DNA, the CDR3 is TGCGCCAGCAGCTTGGGGGACCGAGGACCCTACGAGCAGTACTTC.

V gene TRBV15 combines with J gene TRBJ2-7, with D possibly being TRBD1 (5 bases). The CDR3 sequence is 14 residues long. The V and J ends lost 5 bases and 6 bases respectively, with 17 bases between them. CDR1 LNHNV and CDR2 YYDKDF come from the germline V gene (reference sequence). CDR3 nucleotides: TGTGCCACCAGCCCTGGGGCTAGTTCTCGCGAGCAGTACTTC. It is translated as CATSPGASSREQYF.

The genes are TRBV6-1 and TRBJ1-1; D gene uncertain. Per germline, CDR1 MNHNS and CDR2 SASEGT. There are 14 residues in the CDR3. V lost 1 base and J lost 7, with 13 bases in between. The CDR3 is CASSEGTGGGEAFF. In DNA form, the CDR3 reads TGTGCCAGCAGTGAAGGGACGGGAGGTGGTGAAGCTTTCTTT.

The chain couples TRBV5-4 to TRBJ2-5, with TRBD2 identical over 8 bases. J lost 7 bases, V lost 4 bases, and 3 bases had no gene match. The length of the CDR3 is 12 residues. The germline CDR1 and CDR2 sequences are SGHNT and YYREEE (reference sequence). The CDR3 nucleotides read TGTGCCAGCAGCGAACGGGGGGGGACCCAGTACTTC. Amino acids: CASSERGGTQYF.

The J gene is TRBJ2-1, the V gene TRBV27; unclear D gene. V lost 2 bases to trimming and J lost 8 bases, with 10 bases between them. Germline CDR1 MNHEY, CDR2 SMNVEV (reference sequence). This CDR3 has 13 amino acids. The CDR3 spells CASSLGQWYEQFF. CDR3 DNA: TGTGCCAGCAGTTTAGGTCAGTGGTATGAGCAGTTCTTC.

The V gene is TRBV20-1, the J gene TRBJ1-2; maybe TRBD1 (5 bases). The CDR3 runs to 16 residues. V gave up 5 bases and J gave up 3 bases, with 22 bases separating them. Germline lookup yields CDR1 DFQATT and CDR2 SNEGSKA (reference sequence). The CDR3 loop reads CSAPRVGEAIDYGYTF. CDR3 DNA: TGCAGTGCTCCCCGGGTGGGGGAAGCTATTGACTATGGCTACACCTTC.

The V call is TRBV4-3, the J call TRBJ2-7, with D possibly matching TRBD1 (6 bases). Trimming cost V 6 bases and J 6 bases, with 18 bases left between them. The CDR3 totals 14 residues. Germline-derived CDR1 and CDR2 are LGHNA and YSLEER. In DNA, the CDR3 is TGCGCCAGCAGTTCAGTGGCCAGGGGTGGCGAGCAGTACTTC. Its translation: CASSSVARGGEQYF.

The chain uses TRBV12-5 and TRBJ2-5, with no clear D. This CDR3 has 14 amino acids. Per germline, CDR1 LGHNT and CDR2 FRNRAP. The V gene lost 1 base and the J gene lost 5 bases, with 11 bases spanning the gap. CDR3 nucleotides: TGTGCTAGTGGTTTGGGACAAGGTGTGGAGACCCAGTACTTC. Its translation is CASGLGQGVETQYF.

The rearrangement joins TRBV2 to TRBJ2-1; 8 nucleotides align to TRBD1. Germline-derived CDR1 and CDR2 are SNHLY and FYNNEI. CDR3 size: 16 residues. Losses at the gene ends were 2 bases for V and 3 bases for J; bases not matched to a gene: 6. DNA for the CDR3: TGTGCCAGCAGTGAACCCGGGACAGGTGGCTACAATGAGCAGTTCTTC. It translates to CASSEPGTGGYNEQFF. Full variable domain (remainder filled in from reference TRBV2 and TRBJ2-1): EPEVTQTPSHQVTQMGQEVILRCVPISNHLYFYWYRQILGQKVEFLVSFYNNEISEKSEIFDDQFSVERPDGSNFTLKIRSTKLEDSAMYFCASSEPGTGGYNEQFFGPGTRLTVL.

V gene TRBV7-6 combines with J gene TRBJ1-1, with 9 bases that match TRBD1. Per germline, CDR1 SGHVS and CDR2 FNYEAQ. The V segment lost 0 bases and the J segment 10 bases; nucleotides outside the gene matches: 6. The CDR3 sequence is 14 residues long. CDR3: CASSLAVGQGVAFF. CDR3 DNA sequence: TGTGCCAGCAGCTTAGCCGTGGGACAGGGCGTAGCTTTCTTT.

V is TRBV6-2 or TRBV6-3 and J is TRBJ2-5; TRBD2 might be the D (6 bases). CDR1 is MNHEY and CDR2 is SVGEGT in the germline V gene. The CDR3 consists of 14 residues. Deletions cut 7 bases from V and 8 bases from J, with 20 bases between. The CDR3 spells CASTPGTRGGTQYF. The CDR3 DNA reads TGTGCCAGCACCCCTGGGACGCGGGGAGGTACCCAGTACTTC.

The chain carries TRBV20-1 and TRBJ2-1; TRBD2 matches at 9 bases. CDR1 and CDR2 (germline): DFQATT, SNEGSKA (reference sequence). The V gene end was trimmed by 6 bases and the J gene end by 5 bases; junction bases not matched to a gene: 11. This CDR3 region has 15 residues. The CDR3 reads CSAPLSGGPDNEQFF. DNA of the CDR3: TGCAGTGCACCCCTGAGCGGGGGGCCGGACAATGAGCAGTTCTTC.

This clonotype was observed once. CDR3 amino acids: CASSVGTSGDEQYF. The DNA of the CDR3 is TGTGCCAGCAGTGTCGGGACTAGCGGCGACGAGCAGTACTTC. This chain links TRBV28 with TRBJ2-7; 11 bases are a match to TRBD2. Trimming cost V 5 bases and J 5 bases; bases outside gene matches: 5. CDR1 and CDR2 (germline): MDHEN, SYDVKM. The CDR3 consists of 14 residues.

This clonotype was picked up one time. This chain links TRBV20-1 with TRBJ1-5; no firm D call. This CDR3 is 14 amino acids long. V shed 5 bases and J shed 2 bases, with 13 bases lying between them. Germline V gene data show CDR1 as DFQATT and CDR2 as SNEGSKA (reference sequence). The CDR3 region is CSASNGMGNQPQHF. The CDR3 DNA follows: TGCAGTGCTTCGAACGGGATGGGCAATCAGCCCCAGCATTTT.

V usage is TRBV7-9 and J usage is TRBJ1-4, with no clear D. V was pared by 0 bases and J by 3 bases, with 5 bases between. The germline V gene has CDR1 SEHNR and CDR2 FQNEAQ (reference sequence). The CDR3 loop spans 14 amino acids. Here the CDR3 DNA reads TGTGCCAGCAGCTTAGCGGGGTCTAATGAAAAACTGTTTTTT. It encodes CASSLAGSNEKLFF.

The chain carries TRBV7-9 and TRBJ2-3, with TRBD2 identical over 11 bases. Looked up from germline, CDR1 is SEHNR and CDR2 is FQNEAQ (reference sequence). CDR3 size: 18 residues. The V and J ends lost 8 bases and 5 bases, in that order; junction bases with no gene match: 18. In DNA, the CDR3 is TGTGCCAGCCAGGATTTAGCGGGAGGGCCGTCTTCTCGAGATACGCAGTATTTT. Its protein product is CASQDLAGGPSSRDTQYF.

The rearrangement links TRBV10-3 to TRBJ2-7; 8 bases fit TRBD1. There are 16 residues in the CDR3. The V segment lost 0 bases and the J segment 3 bases; nucleotides outside the gene matches: 7. The germline gives CDR1 ENHRY, CDR2 SYGVKD. The CDR3: CAISESRQGAFYEQYF. The CDR3 DNA follows: TGTGCCATCAGTGAGTCGAGGCAGGGGGCTTTCTACGAGCAGTACTTC.

This chain joins TRBV30 and TRBJ2-2; no definite D call. Looked up from germline, CDR1 is GTSNPN and CDR2 is SVGIG (reference sequence). Deletions cut 5 bases from V and 2 bases from J, with 3 bases between. The length of the CDR3 is 11 residues. The CDR3 protein is CAWSNTGELFF. In nucleotides, the CDR3 is TGTGCCTGGTCCAACACCGGGGAGCTGTTTTTT. Full variable domain (outside the CDR3, taken from reference TRBV30 and TRBJ2-2): SQTIHQWPATLVQPVGSPLSLECTVEGTSNPNLYWYRQAAGRGLQLLFYSVGIGQISSEVPQNLSASRPQDRQFILSSKKLLLSDSGFYLCAWSNTGELFFGEGSRLTVL.